One sample yielded the 28 T cell receptor beta chains listed below, sequenced in a study of T cell responses to AZD1222 COVID-19 vaccine (dated by TCRdb to the early 2020s). The sample's time point label, decoded: baseline before first vaccination. Libraries were prepared through the immunoSEQ multiplex PCR assay. TCRdb stores this immuneACCESS table with in-frame sequences only. Part of the clones is absent; in the studies checked, under half of the shortfall reflects unresolved V genes, and no reason is known for the rest. The sample table records about 73,000 clones; approximately 88% of these occur just once. The ten largest clones represent 15% to 20% of the sample. Source: peripheral blood, taken on day 0 of AZD1222 vaccination. These TCRs come from an adult in good health.

V usage is TRBV5-1 and J usage is TRBJ2-7; D could derive from TRBD1 or TRBD2 (5 bases each). Germline V lookup: CDR1 SGHRS, CDR2 YFSETQ. CDR3 size: 13 residues. Trimming removed 4 bases from V and 3 bases from J, with 11 bases in between. The CDR3 nucleotides read TGCGCCAGCAGCAGGGACGCTTACTACGAGCAGTACTTC. Encoded protein: CASSRDAYYEQYF.

This clone was counted once. CDR3 coding DNA: TGTGCCAGCAGCCAAGATGGCGTAGCGTACCAAGAGACCCAGTACTTC. It specifies CASSQDGVAYQETQYF. This sequence joins TRBV3-1 (or the pseudogene TRBV3-2) and TRBJ2-5, with D possibly being TRBD2 (5 bases). The CDR3 totals 16 residues. Germline V gives CDR1 LGHDT, CDR2 YNNKEL (reference sequence). The ends were cut back, 0 bases at V and 0 bases at J, with 11 bases in the middle.

The J gene is TRBJ2-1, the V gene TRBV7-9; no clear D. The germline gives CDR1 SEHNR, CDR2 FQNEAQ (reference sequence). Deletions cut 2 bases from V and 6 bases from J, with 8 bases between. The CDR3 runs 13 residues. The CDR3 reads CASSLLGINEQFF. CDR3 bases: TGTGCCAGCAGCTTACTAGGGATCAATGAGCAGTTCTTC.

The CDR3 DNA reads as TGTGCCAGCAGTGGGGGGAGGAATGCGGCTGGCTACACCTTC. This sequence encodes CASSGGRNAAGYTF. The chain uses TRBV2 and TRBJ1-2, with D perhaps matching TRBD1 (5 bases). Germline V CDR1 and CDR2: SNHLY, FYNNEI. With 4 bases removed from V and 7 bases from J, the gap between germline ends came to 16 bases. The CDR3 consists of 14 residues.

The chain recombines TRBV6-5 with TRBJ1-2; TRBD1 is a possible D gene (6 bases). Germline CDR1 reads MNHEY; CDR2 reads SVGAGI. This CDR3 contains 13 residues. The ends were cut back, 6 bases at V and 8 bases at J, with 16 bases in the middle. The CDR3, as DNA: TGTGCCAGCAGAGCGACAGGCCGGGAAGGCTACACCTTC. Translating it yields CASRATGREGYTF.

The CDR3 reads CASSLGSRNTEAFF. DNA for the CDR3: TGCGCCAGCAGCTTGGGAAGCAGGAACACTGAAGCTTTCTTT. This sequence joins TRBV5-1 and TRBJ1-1; D gene ambiguous. Trimming took 0 bases from V and 1 from J, leaving 7 bases between them. The germline gives CDR1 SGHRS, CDR2 YFSETQ. This CDR3 comprises 14 residues.

This rearrangement joins TRBV19 to TRBJ2-7; the D gene is possibly TRBD1 (6 bases). CDR1 is LNHDA, CDR2 SQIVND, per germline (reference sequence). CDR3 length: 14 residues. V lost 4 bases to trimming and J lost 3 bases, with 13 bases between them. Written as DNA, the CDR3 is TGTGCCAGTAGTACGGACAGCGGAAGCTACGAGCAGTACTTC. Amino acids: CASSTDSGSYEQYF.

The V gene is TRBV7-6, the J gene TRBJ2-1; no clear D gene. Trimming stripped 4 bases from V and 6 bases from J, with 16 bases between. This CDR3 contains 15 residues. In germline, CDR1 is SGHVS, CDR2 FNYEAQ. CDR3 amino acids: CASSSSSYPGNEQFF. Written as DNA, the CDR3 is TGTGCCAGCAGCTCCTCCTCTTATCCAGGCAATGAGCAGTTCTTC. Using reference TRBV7-6 and TRBJ2-1 for the parts outside the CDR3, the full variable domain is GAGVSQSPRYKVTKRGQDVALRCDPISGHVSLYWYRQALGQGPEFLTYFNYEAQQDKSGLPNDRFSAERPEGSISTLTIQRTEQRDSAMYRCASSSSSYPGNEQFFGPGTRLTVL.

The V and J genes are TRBV12-3 or TRBV12-4 and TRBJ2-7; D is unresolved. This CDR3 contains 12 residues. V lost 6 bases and J lost 7, with 13 bases in between. Here the CDR3 DNA reads TGTGCCAGCAGGGACCAAGGGTTAGAGCAGTACTTC. It yields the protein CASRDQGLEQYF.

CDR3 DNA sequence: TGTGCCAGCAGCGTAACTTCGAACACCGGGGAGCTGTTTTTT. Protein sequence: CASSVTSNTGELFF. The chain uses TRBV9 and TRBJ2-2; D unclear. Between the trimmed V and J ends, which lost 1 base and 0 bases, there was a span of 4 bases. Germline assignment: CDR1 SGDLS and CDR2 YYNGEE. The CDR3 contains 14 residues. The full variable domain, with the rest looked up from reference TRBV9 and TRBJ2-2, is DSGVTQTPKHLITATGQRVTLRCSPRSGDLSVYWYQQSLDQGLQFLIQYYNGEERAKGNILERFSAQQFPDLHSELNLSSLELGDSALYFCASSVTSNTGELFFGEGSRLTVL.

The chain carries TRBV6-2 or TRBV6-3 and TRBJ1-5, with unresolved D. The CDR3 sequence is 19 residues long. V was trimmed by 0 bases and J by 0 bases, leaving 18 bases between them. Germline CDR1 reads MNHEY; CDR2 reads SVGEGT. CDR3 in DNA: TGTGCCAGCAGTTACTCCGGCAGCTCAGTAGTTTCTAGCAATCAGCCCCAGCATTTT. It specifies CASSYSGSSVVSSNQPQHF.

This clone was recorded once. The V and J genes are TRBV3-1 (or the pseudogene TRBV3-2) and TRBJ2-5, with D possibly being TRBD1 or TRBD2 (6 bases each). Germline V lookup: CDR1 LGHDT, CDR2 YNNKEL (reference sequence). The CDR3 covers 15 residues. Trimming left V 0 bases short and J 5 bases short, with 13 bases between. This chain's CDR3 is CASSQDYGGRETQYF. In DNA, the CDR3 is TGTGCCAGCAGCCAAGATTACGGGGGCAGGGAGACCCAGTACTTC.

The V and J genes are TRBV13 and TRBJ2-1, with TRBD2 identical over 12 bases. V lost 0 bases, J lost 7 bases, and 4 bases stayed unmatched. This CDR3 contains 16 residues. CDR1 is PRHDT and CDR2 is FYEKMQ in the germline V gene (reference sequence). CDR3 sequence reads: CASSLGLAGGRNEQFF. The CDR3 DNA sequence: TGTGCCAGCAGCTTAGGCCTAGCGGGGGGGAGGAATGAGCAGTTCTTC.

The table lists this clone with a few counts. V and J are TRBV4-2 and TRBJ1-2; D not certain. CDR1 and CDR2 from the germline V gene are LGHNA and YNFKEQ. This CDR3 is built from 15 residues. Trimming left V 0 bases short and J 0 bases short, with 8 bases between. CDR3 DNA sequence: TGTGCCAGCAGCCAAGATATGGAAGCTAACTATGGCTACACCTTC. Its translation: CASSQDMEANYGYTF.

The chain carries TRBV19 and TRBJ1-1; D unresolved. V lost 3 bases and J 7 bases, leaving 12 bases between the germline ends. This CDR3 is built from 13 residues. Per germline, CDR1 LNHDA and CDR2 SQIVND (reference sequence). In DNA form, the CDR3 reads TGTGCCAGTAGTATTCTCCAGGCTAATGAAGCTTTCTTT. Encoded protein: CASSILQANEAFF.

J is TRBJ1-1 and V is TRBV4-2, with 7 bases identical to TRBD1. The trim removed 0 bases at V and 1 base at J, leaving 5 bases unmatched. This CDR3 spans 16 amino acids. Germline CDR1 is LGHNA and CDR2 is YNFKEQ. This CDR3 is CASSQEAGGTNTEAFF. The CDR3 DNA reads TGTGCCAGCAGCCAAGAGGCAGGGGGAACGAACACTGAAGCTTTCTTT.

The chain couples TRBV7-8 to TRBJ1-5, with TRBD1 matching over 7 bases. Germline CDR1 is SGHVS and CDR2 is FQNEAQ. J lost 2 bases, V lost 2 bases, and 3 bases had no gene match. The CDR3 consists of 15 residues. The CDR3: CASSLLGTGNQPQHF. The CDR3 DNA sequence: TGTGCCAGCAGCTTACTGGGGACAGGCAATCAGCCCCAGCATTTT.

The rearrangement joins TRBV15 to TRBJ2-1; 10 nucleotides line up with TRBD2. V trimming: 6 bases; J trimming: 2 bases; junction bases outside the gene matches: 7. CDR1 LNHNV and CDR2 YYDKDF come from the germline V gene (reference sequence). The CDR3 sequence is 16 residues long. CDR3 DNA: TGTGCCACCAGAACTAGCGGGGATTCCCCCTACAATGAGCAGTTCTTC. This translates into CATRTSGDSPYNEQFF.

V gene TRBV4-1 combines with J gene TRBJ1-6; the match to TRBD1 covers 7 bases. Losses at the gene ends were 4 bases for V and 11 bases for J; bases not matched to a gene: 11. Looked up from germline, CDR1 is MGHRA and CDR2 is YSYEKL. This CDR3 is 15 amino acids long. CDR3 sequence: CASSPLGQLTTPLHF. CDR3 sequence (DNA): TGCGCCAGCAGCCCGCTGGGACAGCTTACGACACCCCTCCACTTT.

In this sample, this clone turned up once. V usage is TRBV30 and J usage is TRBJ1-6; D unclear. V lost 0 bases, J lost 12 bases, and 6 bases lay in between. The CDR3 extends over 11 amino acids. Germline V CDR1 and CDR2: GTSNPN, SVGIG (reference sequence). The CDR3 nucleotides read TGTGCCTGGAGTGTAGGGAGACCCCTCCACTTT. Its translation is CAWSVGRPLHF.

This sequence joins TRBV29-1 and TRBJ1-1, with TRBD1 as a possible D gene (6 bases). Germline V gene sequence: CDR1 SQVTM, CDR2 ANQGSEA. Trimming took off 7 bases at V and 7 bases at J, with 25 bases between the two ends. The CDR3 contains 15 residues. The CDR3 DNA follows: TGCAGCGACACCACTTGGGGACACGACAGATTTGAAGCTTTCTTT. Translation: CSDTTWGHDRFEAFF.

This chain joins TRBV10-3 and TRBJ1-5; D uncertain. V was shortened by 0 bases and J by 3 bases, with 6 bases between the two germline ends. Germline V gene lookup returns CDR1 ENHRY and CDR2 SYGVKD. The CDR3 contains 14 residues. CDR3 sequence reads: CAISESGPNQPQHF. CDR3 nucleotide sequence: TGTGCCATCAGTGAGTCAGGGCCCAATCAGCCCCAGCATTTT.

The chain carries TRBV28 and TRBJ2-7; maybe TRBD2 (6 bases). Trimming cost V 3 bases and J 6 bases, with 9 bases left between them. Germline V gene data show CDR1 as MDHEN and CDR2 as SYDVKM. This CDR3 is 12 amino acids long. The CDR3 bases are TGTGCCAGCAGTTTCCCCGGGGGCGAGCAGTACTTC. Translated: CASSFPGGEQYF.

V is TRBV13 and J is TRBJ2-7, with a weak D call TRBD2 (6 bases). There are 14 residues in the CDR3. Trimming left V 5 bases short and J 0 bases short, with 11 bases between. Germline V gene sequence: CDR1 PRHDT, CDR2 FYEKMQ (reference sequence). CDR3: CASSQRAHSYEQYF. For the CDR3, the DNA is TGTGCCAGCAGCCAGCGGGCGCACTCCTACGAGCAGTACTTC.

The V and J genes are TRBV10-3 and TRBJ2-3; D gene uncertain. Germline V gene sequence: CDR1 ENHRY, CDR2 SYGVKD. This CDR3 spans 14 amino acids. V dropped 2 bases and J dropped 2 bases, with 8 bases sitting between them. The CDR3: CAISEGRNTDTQYF. The CDR3 DNA follows: TGTGCCATCAGTGAGGGAAGAAACACAGATACGCAGTATTTT.

This sequence joins TRBV7-9 and TRBJ2-5, with TRBD1 identical over 8 bases. The CDR3 is made up of 15 amino acids. With V trimmed by 3 bases and J by 4 bases, 7 bases remained unmatched. Looked up from germline, CDR1 is SEHNR and CDR2 is FQNEAQ (reference sequence). The CDR3 DNA reads TGTGCCAGCAGCTTCCGACAGGGGACACGAGAGACCCAGTACTTC. This sequence encodes CASSFRQGTRETQYF.

V usage is TRBV5-1 and J usage is TRBJ1-5, with 8 nucleotides matching TRBD1. With 4 bases clipped from V and 4 bases from J, the junction kept 4 bases outside the gene matches. Germline CDR1 is SGHRS and CDR2 is YFSETQ. This CDR3 has 14 amino acids. CDR3 DNA sequence: TGCGCCAGCAGCCCAGGGGGCTGGAATCAGCCCCAGCATTTT. Translated, it gives CASSPGGWNQPQHF.

The CDR3 DNA follows: TGTGCCAGCAGCTCCGGGACTAGCGGGGTGAAGGTCGAGCAGTACTTC. It encodes CASSSGTSGVKVEQYF. The chain employs TRBV28 and TRBJ2-7; TRBD2 agrees at 13 bases. V trimming: 6 bases; J trimming: 6 bases; junction bases outside the gene matches: 11. The CDR3 totals 16 residues. Germline V gives CDR1 MDHEN, CDR2 SYDVKM.